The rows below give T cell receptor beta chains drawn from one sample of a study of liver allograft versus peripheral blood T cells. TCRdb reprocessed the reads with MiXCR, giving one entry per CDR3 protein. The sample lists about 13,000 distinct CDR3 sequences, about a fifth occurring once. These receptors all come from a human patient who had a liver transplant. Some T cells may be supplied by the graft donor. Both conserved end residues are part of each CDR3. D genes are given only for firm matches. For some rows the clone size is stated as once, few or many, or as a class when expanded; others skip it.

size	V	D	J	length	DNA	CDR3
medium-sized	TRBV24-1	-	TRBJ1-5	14	TGTGCCACCAGTGATTTTGGGACCAATCAGCCCCAGCATTTT	CATSDFGTNQPQHF
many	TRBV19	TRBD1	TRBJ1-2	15	TGTGCCAGTAGTATAGATTTCGGACAGGGCGAAGGCTACACCTTC	CASSIDFGQGEGYTF
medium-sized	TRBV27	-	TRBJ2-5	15	TGTGCCAGCAGTTTTGCTGGGACGGAGCAAGAGACCCAGTACTTC	CASSFAGTEQETQYF
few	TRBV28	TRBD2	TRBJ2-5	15	TGTGCCAGCAGTTTAGGGGGGGGGAGATCGGAGACCCAGTACTTC	CASSLGGGRSETQYF
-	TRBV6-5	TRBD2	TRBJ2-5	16	TGTGCCAGCAGTTACTCGCGGACTAGCGGAGAGGCCACCCAGTACTTC	CASSYSRTSGEATQYF
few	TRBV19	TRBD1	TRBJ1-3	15	TGTGCCAGTAGAAACGACAGGGCCACTGGAAACACCATATATTTT	CASRNDRATGNTIYF
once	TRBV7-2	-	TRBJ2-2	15	TGTGCCAGCAGCTCTCGGGGGACGAACACCGGGGAGCTGTTTTTT	CASSSRGTNTGELFF
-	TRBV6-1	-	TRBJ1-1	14	TGTGCCAGGCCCCTCGACAGGCCGAACACTGAAGCTTTCTTT	CARPLDRPNTEAFF
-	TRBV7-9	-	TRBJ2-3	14	TGTGCCAGCAGCTTACCCGAGTACACAGATACGCAGTATTTT	CASSLPEYTDTQYF
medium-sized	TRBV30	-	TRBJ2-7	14	TGTGCCTGGAGTGCCGCGGGATTGATCGACGAGCAGTACTTC	CAWSAAGLIDEQYF
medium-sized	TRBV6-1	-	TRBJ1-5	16	TGTGCCAGCAGTGATCCTCCGGGTTTTAGCAATCAGCCCCAGCATTTT	CASSDPPGFSNQPQHF
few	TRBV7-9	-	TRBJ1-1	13	TGTGCCAGCAGCTTCCAGGAGAACACTGAAGCTTTCTTT	CASSFQENTEAFF
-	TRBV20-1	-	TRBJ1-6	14	TGCAGTGCTAGACAGGCAGGGAGCAGTTCACCCCTCCACTTT	CSARQAGSSSPLHF